Listed below are T cell receptor beta chains from one sample, sequenced in a study of CD8 T cells in Susac syndrome. TCRdb passed the immunoSEQ multiplex PCR reads through MiXCR, listing each CDR3 protein once. Of 75,000 to 80,000 distinct CDR3 sequences listed, approximately 93% are singletons. Material: CD8+ T cells from PBMCs. The origin of the receptors is a human donor with Susac syndrome. Each CDR3 is given with its conserved first and last residue. A D gene is named only where the DNA matches it firmly. Clone size is not always given. Where it is, it says once, few, many or a class for expanded clones.

D gene	V gene	J gene	clone size	CDR3 DNA	CDR3 protein
TRBD2	TRBV6-5	TRBJ2-1	NA	TGTGCCAGCAGTTACCCTAGCGGGGGGGCGTCCCGTGATGAGCAGTTCTTC	CASSYPSGGASRDEQFF
TRBD2	TRBV7-9	TRBJ2-1	once	TGTGCCAGCGCCCGTAGGTTAAGCGGGGGGGCTTACAATGAGCAGTTCTTC	CASARRLSGGAYNEQFF
TRBD1	TRBV29-1	TRBJ2-7	NA	TGCAGCGCCCAAATGACGGATGACAGGGCCTTTGCCCACGAGCAGTACTTC	CSAQMTDDRAFAHEQYF
NA	TRBV2	TRBJ2-7	NA	TGTGCCAGCAGTGGACTCCTCTACGAGCAGTACTTC	CASSGLLYEQYF
TRBD1	TRBV20-1	TRBJ2-7	NA	TGCAGTACAAACACGGGACAGAGCTCCTACGAGCAGTACTTC	CSTNTGQSSYEQYF
NA	TRBV29-1	TRBJ2-6	few	TGCAGCGCCTTTGGGGGGCTAGAAGCTGGGGCCAACGTCCTGACTTTC	CSAFGGLEAGANVLTF
NA	TRBV28	TRBJ1-5	NA	TGTGCCAGCAGCGACCCCCCAGTACAGCCCCAGCATTTT	CASSDPPVQPQHF
NA	TRBV27	TRBJ1-1	NA	TGTGCCAGCAGTTTAACAGGGAGTTGGGCTGAAGCTTTCTTT	CASSLTGSWAEAFF
TRBD2	TRBV9	TRBJ2-2	NA	TGTGCCAGCAGCCCCTGGACTAGCGGGGGAGGCGGGGAGCTGTTTTTT	CASSPWTSGGGGELFF
NA	TRBV9	TRBJ1-2	NA	TGTGCCAGCAGCGTAGAAGCCTATGGCTACACCTTC	CASSVEAYGYTF
NA	TRBV4-1	TRBJ2-7	NA	TGCGCCAGCAGCCAACTACGGCTTTCCTACGAGCAGTACTTC	CASSQLRLSYEQYF
NA	TRBV9	TRBJ2-7	NA	TGTGCCAGCAGCCCCCGACAGATTGGCGAGCAGTACTTC	CASSPRQIGEQYF
NA	TRBV7-9	TRBJ1-4	NA	TGTGCCAGCAGCTTATCCGGTTCTAATGAAAAACTGTTTTTT	CASSLSGSNEKLFF
NA	TRBV5-6	TRBJ2-1	NA	TGTGCCAGCAGCTGGGGACCGGCCGATGAGCAGTTCTTC	CASSWGPADEQFF
TRBD1	TRBV15	TRBJ1-2	NA	TGTGCCACCAGCAGCCGGGACAGGGGCCACTATGGCTACACCTTC	CATSSRDRGHYGYTF
TRBD1	TRBV7-2	TRBJ1-4	NA	TGTGCCAGCAGCCCACGGACAGGGATTAATGAAAAACTGTTTTTT	CASSPRTGINEKLFF
TRBD1	TRBV7-3	TRBJ2-7	NA	TGTGCCAGCAGCTACGGACAGGGCGAGCAGTACTTC	CASSYGQGEQYF
NA	TRBV9	TRBJ1-5	once	TGTGCCAGCAGCGTCGATGGTCATAACAATCAGCCCCAGCATTTT	CASSVDGHNNQPQHF
NA	TRBV2	TRBJ2-5	NA	TGTGCCAGCATGGGGAGTAGAGAGACCCAGTACTTC	CASMGSRETQYF
NA	TRBV7-9	TRBJ2-7	NA	TGTGCCAGCAGCTCCTCCGGAGGCCTTAGCTCCTACGAGCAGTACTTC	CASSSSGGLSSYEQYF
TRBD2	TRBV27	TRBJ2-1	NA	TGTGCCAGCAGTTTAGCGGGGGAGTACTACAATGAGCAGTTCTTC	CASSLAGEYYNEQFF
TRBD2	TRBV7-2	TRBJ2-7	NA	TGTGCCAGCAGCCCCCCCCCGAGCGGGGGGGCTTACGAGCAGTACTTC	CASSPPPSGGAYEQYF
NA	TRBV10-3	TRBJ2-7	NA	TGTGCCATCAGCGGCGGAGGCTCTGGGCTTGAGCAGTACTTC	CAISGGGSGLEQYF
TRBD2	TRBV20-1	TRBJ2-5	once	TGCAGTGCTAGAGATCTGGGCGGGGGTCCCCAAGAGACCCAGTACTTC	CSARDLGGGPQETQYF
NA	TRBV29-1	TRBJ1-1	NA	TGCAGCGTTGAAGAACGATTACTTCTTGCGAACACTGAAGCTTTCTTT	CSVEERLLLANTEAFF
TRBD1	TRBV5-1	TRBJ2-4	NA	TGCGCCAGCAGCTCACCGGGACAGGGGAGCTACATTCAGTACTTC	CASSSPGQGSYIQYF
NA	TRBV20-1	TRBJ2-1	NA	TGCAGTATCACAGAAGGGTTCGGCCACAATGAGCAGTTCTTC	CSITEGFGHNEQFF
NA	TRBV13	TRBJ2-1	NA	TGTGCCAGCAGCTTAGAAGCTAGCGACAATGAGCAGTTCTTC	CASSLEASDNEQFF
TRBD1	TRBV9	TRBJ2-7	NA	TGTGCCAGCAGCGTAGGGGACAGGGCTGCCCACGAGCAGTACTTC	CASSVGDRAAHEQYF
TRBD1	TRBV6-1	TRBJ1-2	NA	TGTGCCAGCAGTGAAGGATACGACAGGGTGTATGGCTACACCTTC	CASSEGYDRVYGYTF